The sequence of this T cell receptor beta chain was determined in a study of Tregs in tolerant kidney transplant recipients. Recipients received nonmyeloablative bone marrow transplants from related graft donors, with transient mixed chimerism. The protocol was immunoSEQ multiplex PCR, while the TCRdb copy is restricted to in-frame clones and leaves out a portion. The top ten clones hold around 4.1% of a sample with about 64,000 clones, around 87% of them seen once. This clone is medium-sized. Its antigen is unidentified. Findings of the study overall: Biological reproducibility was not directly addressed, but technical replication error appeared minimal.

With 6 bases clipped from V and 3 bases from J, the junction kept 7 bases outside the gene matches. Per the germline V gene, CDR1 is PRHDT and CDR2 is FYEKMQ (reference sequence). The CDR3 spans 14 residues. The source is a human patient who received a combined kidney and bone marrow transplant. T cells may partly derive from the graft donor. The V call is TRBV13, the J call TRBJ1-1, with TRBD1 matching over 7 bases. The material sequenced was CD4+ T cells from blood (PBMCs), taken 6 months after the transplant. The CDR3 loop is CASSYRGGDTEAFF. Written as DNA, the CDR3 is TGTGCCAGCAGTTACAGGGGAGGCGACACTGAAGCTTTCTTT.